This T cell receptor (beta chain) emerged from a study of T cell repertoires in cytomegalovirus infection. For the study at large: In public TCR beta signatures, there were indications of both CMV infection and matching HLA type.

Germline assignment: CDR1 SQVTM and CDR2 ANQGSEA. The CDR3 spans 13 residues. V was trimmed by 5 bases and J by 1 base, leaving 11 bases between them. Worth noting for this clonotype: Its specificity is unknown.

Study-wide results and limits: Carriage of CMV together with the relevant HLA was identifiable through cumulative public TCR beta family frequency. CMV-specific TCR beta clonotypes restricted by HLA-C dominated the ex vivo response.

TCRdb used MiXCR to reprocess the reads, holding one entry per CDR3 protein. The sample yields under 70,000 distinct CDR3 sequences, about 30% seen once. This chain uses TRBV29-1 with TRBJ2-5, with D perhaps matching TRBD2 (6 bases). The receptor comes from a human donor in good health (CMV status not recorded). Some clones in this sample may be carry-over from other donors' samples. The specimen sequenced was PBMCs, sequenced either directly or after in vitro stimulation (not recorded which). The CDR3 spells CSVRGLLQETQYF. For the CDR3, the DNA is TGCAGCGTTAGGGGACTCCTCCAAGAGACCCAGTACTTC.